This TCR beta chain is drawn from a study of shared clonotypes between healthy human individuals. J gave up 3 bases and V 0 bases, and 5 bases lay outside the gene matches. CDR1 is GTSNPN, CDR2 SVGIG, per germline (reference sequence). This CDR3 comprises 14 residues. Template for every sorted-subset replicate PCR totaled approximately 0.2 ug DNA, 25,000 to 30,000 T cell genomes. Using immunoSEQ multiplex PCR, the repertoire was profiled, and TCRdb retains in-frame clones only, with some absent. The data contain millions of clones, roughly 92% of them singletons. What was sequenced was naive CD4+ T cells sorted from blood. Stated subset: CD45RA+ positively selected. This clonotype originated in a man between 18 and 29 years old in good health. The chain links TRBV30 to TRBJ2-7; 7 nucleotides match TRBD1. DNA of the CDR3: TGTGCCTGGAGTGTACAGGCAGGGGGCTACGAGCAGTACTTC. This codes for CAWSVQAGGYEQYF.